This T cell receptor (beta chain) originates from a study of cytomegalovirus exposure and HLA in healthy donors. The PCR employed 60 Vbeta primers together with 13 Jbeta primers. The data were produced by immunoSEQ multiplex PCR, yet TCRdb's version contains in-frame clones alone and is incomplete. The sample lists more than 100,000 clones, around three quarters occurring once. Trimming cost V 4 bases and J 7 bases; bases outside gene matches: 6. Germline V CDR1 and CDR2: ENHRY, SYGVKD. This CDR3 region has 14 residues. The sequence was obtained from a woman in her twenties or thirties in good health and CMV-seropositive. The sample taken for sequencing was PBMCs. This rearrangement joins TRBV10-3 to TRBJ2-1; TRBD2 aligns across 8 bases. The CDR3 spells CAISGQAGGNEQFF. The CDR3 DNA follows: TGTGCCATCAGTGGACAGGCGGGGGGAAATGAGCAGTTCTTC.